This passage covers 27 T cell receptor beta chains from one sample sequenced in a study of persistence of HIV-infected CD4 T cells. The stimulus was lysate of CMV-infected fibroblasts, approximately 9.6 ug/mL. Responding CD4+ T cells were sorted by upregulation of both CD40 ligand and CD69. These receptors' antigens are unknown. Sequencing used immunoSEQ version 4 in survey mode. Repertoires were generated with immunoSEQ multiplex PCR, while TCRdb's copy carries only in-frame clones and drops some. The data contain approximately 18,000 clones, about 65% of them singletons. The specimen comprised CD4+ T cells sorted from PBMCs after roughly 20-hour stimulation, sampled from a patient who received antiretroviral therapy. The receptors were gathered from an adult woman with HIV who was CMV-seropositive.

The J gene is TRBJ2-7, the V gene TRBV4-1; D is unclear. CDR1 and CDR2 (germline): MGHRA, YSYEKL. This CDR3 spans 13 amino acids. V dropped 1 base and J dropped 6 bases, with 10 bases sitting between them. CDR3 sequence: CASSQVLGGEQYV. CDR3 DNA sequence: TGCGCCAGCAGCCAAGTATTAGGTGGCGAGCAGTACGTC.

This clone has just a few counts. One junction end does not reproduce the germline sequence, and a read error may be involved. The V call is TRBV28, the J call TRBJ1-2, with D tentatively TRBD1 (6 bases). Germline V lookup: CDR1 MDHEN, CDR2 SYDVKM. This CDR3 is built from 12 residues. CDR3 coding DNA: TGTGCCAGCAGACAGGGTAACCATGGCTACACCTTC. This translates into CASRQGNHGYTF.

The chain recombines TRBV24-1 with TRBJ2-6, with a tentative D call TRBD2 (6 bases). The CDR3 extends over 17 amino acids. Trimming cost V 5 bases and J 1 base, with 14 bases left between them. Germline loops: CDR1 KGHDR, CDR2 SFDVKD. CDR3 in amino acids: CATSGAAGTSGANVLTF. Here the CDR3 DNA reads TGTGCCACCAGTGGGGCGGCAGGGACTTCTGGGGCCAACGTCCTGACTTTC.

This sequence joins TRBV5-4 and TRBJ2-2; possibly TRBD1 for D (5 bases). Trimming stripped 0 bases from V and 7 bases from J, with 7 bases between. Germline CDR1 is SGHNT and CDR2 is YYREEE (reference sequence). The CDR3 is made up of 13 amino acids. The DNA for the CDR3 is TGTGCCAGCAGCTTGGCAGGGCGCGGGGAGCTGTTTTTT. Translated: CASSLAGRGELFF. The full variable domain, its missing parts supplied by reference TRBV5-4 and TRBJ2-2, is ETGVTQSPTHLIKTRGQQVTLRCSSQSGHNTVSWYQQALGQGPQFIFQYYREEENGRGNFPPRFSGLQFPNYSSELNVNALELDDSALYLCASSLAGRGELFFGEGSRLTVL.

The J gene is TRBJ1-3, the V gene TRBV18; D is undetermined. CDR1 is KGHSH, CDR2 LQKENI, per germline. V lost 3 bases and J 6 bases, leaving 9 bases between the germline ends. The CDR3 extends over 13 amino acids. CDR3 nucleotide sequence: TGTGCCAGCTCACCCTCCGGTGTAAACACCATATATTTT. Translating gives CASSPSGVNTIYF.

CDR3 sequence: CASSLVSSRDTGELFF. The CDR3 nucleotides read TGTGCCAGCAGCTTAGTCAGTTCCAGGGATACCGGGGAGCTGTTTTTT. The genes are TRBV7-2 and TRBJ2-2, with D perhaps matching TRBD1 (5 bases). Germline values: CDR1 SGHTA, CDR2 FQGNSA. The CDR3 covers 16 residues. V lost 1 base and J 5 bases, leaving 14 bases between the germline ends.

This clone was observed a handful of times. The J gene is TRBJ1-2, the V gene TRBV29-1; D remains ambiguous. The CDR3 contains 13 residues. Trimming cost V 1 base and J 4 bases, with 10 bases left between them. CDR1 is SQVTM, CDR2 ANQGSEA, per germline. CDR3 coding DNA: TGCAGCGTTGAAGCGTTCTCAGGCTATGGCTACACCTTC. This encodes CSVEAFSGYGYTF.

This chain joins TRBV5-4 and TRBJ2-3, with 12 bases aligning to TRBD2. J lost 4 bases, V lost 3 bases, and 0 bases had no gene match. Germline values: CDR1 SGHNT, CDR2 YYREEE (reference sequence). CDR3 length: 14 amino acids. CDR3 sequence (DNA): TGTGCCAGCAGCTCTAGCGGGGGGGCAGATACGCAGTATTTT. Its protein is CASSSSGGADTQYF.

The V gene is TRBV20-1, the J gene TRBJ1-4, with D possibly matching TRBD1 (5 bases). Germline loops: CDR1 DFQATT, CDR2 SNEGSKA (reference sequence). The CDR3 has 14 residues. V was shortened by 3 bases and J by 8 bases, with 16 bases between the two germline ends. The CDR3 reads CSASPPGHYEKLFF. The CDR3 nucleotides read TGCAGTGCTAGTCCCCCAGGGCATTACGAAAAACTGTTTTTT.

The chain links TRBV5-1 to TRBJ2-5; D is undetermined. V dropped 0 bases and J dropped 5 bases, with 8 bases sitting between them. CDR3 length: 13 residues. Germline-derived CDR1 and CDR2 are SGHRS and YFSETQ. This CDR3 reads CASSLGMSETQYF. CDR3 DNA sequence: TGCGCCAGCAGCTTGGGTATGTCGGAGACCCAGTACTTC. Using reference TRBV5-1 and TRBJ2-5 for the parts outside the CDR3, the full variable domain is KAGVTQTPRYLIKTRGQQVTLSCSPISGHRSVSWYQQTPGQGLQFLFEYFSETQRNKGNFPGRFSGRQFSNSRSEMNVSTLELGDSALYLCASSLGMSETQYFGPGTRLLVL.

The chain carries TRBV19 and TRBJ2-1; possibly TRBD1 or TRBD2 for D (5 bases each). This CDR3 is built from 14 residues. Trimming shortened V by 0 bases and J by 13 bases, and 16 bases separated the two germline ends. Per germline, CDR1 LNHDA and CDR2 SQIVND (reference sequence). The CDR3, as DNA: TGTGCCAGTAGTATAGATGGTCAAGCTCGGGGCCAGTTCTTC. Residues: CASSIDGQARGQFF.

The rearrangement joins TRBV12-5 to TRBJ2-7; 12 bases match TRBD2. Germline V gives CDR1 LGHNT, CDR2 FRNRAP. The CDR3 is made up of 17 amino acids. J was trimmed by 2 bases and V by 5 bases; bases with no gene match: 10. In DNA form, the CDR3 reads TGTGCTAGTGGTGGACCACGGACTAGCGGGGAGGCCTACGAGCAGTACTTC. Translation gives CASGGPRTSGEAYEQYF.

This CDR3 is CASSVRDGEPDGYTF. Here the CDR3 DNA reads TGTGCCAGCAGCGTCCGGGACGGCGAGCCCGATGGCTACACCTTC. The chain carries TRBV9 and TRBJ1-2; tentative D call: TRBD1 (5 bases). This CDR3 has 15 amino acids. The ends were cut back, 2 bases at V and 6 bases at J, with 17 bases in the middle. Germline V gene sequence: CDR1 SGDLS, CDR2 YYNGEE.

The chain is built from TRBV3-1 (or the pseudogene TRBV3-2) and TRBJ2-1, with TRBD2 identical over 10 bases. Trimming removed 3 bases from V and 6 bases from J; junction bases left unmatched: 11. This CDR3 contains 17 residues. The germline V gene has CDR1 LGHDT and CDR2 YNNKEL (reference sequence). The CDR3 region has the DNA TGTGCCAGCAGCCACAGCTTCAGCGGGGGGGCGGCCAATGAGCAGTTCTTC. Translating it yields CASSHSFSGGAANEQFF.

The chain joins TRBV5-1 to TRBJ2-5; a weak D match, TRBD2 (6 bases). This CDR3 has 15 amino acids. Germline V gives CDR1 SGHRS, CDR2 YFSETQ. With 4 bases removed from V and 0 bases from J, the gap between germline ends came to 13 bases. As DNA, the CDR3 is TGCGCCAGCAGCCTTCGGGCGGGGTACCAAGAGACCCAGTACTTC. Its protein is CASSLRAGYQETQYF.

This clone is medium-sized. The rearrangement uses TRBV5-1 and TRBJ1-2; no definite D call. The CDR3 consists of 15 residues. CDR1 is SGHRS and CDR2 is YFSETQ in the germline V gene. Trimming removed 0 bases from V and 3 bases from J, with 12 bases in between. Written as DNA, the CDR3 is TGCGCCAGCAGCTTGGCCCAGACCACCCACTATGGCTACACCTTC. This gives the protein CASSLAQTTHYGYTF.

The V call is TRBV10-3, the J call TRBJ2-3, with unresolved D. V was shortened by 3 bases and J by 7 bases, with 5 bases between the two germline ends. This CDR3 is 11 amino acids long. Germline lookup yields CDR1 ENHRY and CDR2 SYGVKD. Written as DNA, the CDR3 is TGTGCCATCAGTGAACTTAATACGCAGTATTTT. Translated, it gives CAISELNTQYF.

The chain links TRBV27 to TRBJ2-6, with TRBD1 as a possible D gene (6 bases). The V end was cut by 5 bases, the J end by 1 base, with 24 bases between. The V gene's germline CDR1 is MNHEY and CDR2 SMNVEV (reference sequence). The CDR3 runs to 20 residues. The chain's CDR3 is CASSVGFARGLGSGANVLTF. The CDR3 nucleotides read TGTGCCAGCAGTGTAGGCTTCGCCAGGGGTCTGGGGTCTGGGGCCAACGTCCTGACTTTC.

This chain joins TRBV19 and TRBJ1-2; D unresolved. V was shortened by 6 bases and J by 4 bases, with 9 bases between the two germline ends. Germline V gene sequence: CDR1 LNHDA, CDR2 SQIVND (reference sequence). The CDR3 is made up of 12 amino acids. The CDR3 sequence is CASSWVSYGYTF. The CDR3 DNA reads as TGTGCCAGTAGCTGGGTTAGCTATGGCTACACCTTC.

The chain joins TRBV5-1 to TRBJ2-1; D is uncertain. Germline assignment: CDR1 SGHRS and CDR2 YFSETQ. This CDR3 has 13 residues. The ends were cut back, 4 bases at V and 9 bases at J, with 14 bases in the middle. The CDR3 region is CASSRAPVGEQFF. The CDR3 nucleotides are TGCGCCAGCAGCCGAGCTCCAGTAGGTGAGCAGTTCTTC.

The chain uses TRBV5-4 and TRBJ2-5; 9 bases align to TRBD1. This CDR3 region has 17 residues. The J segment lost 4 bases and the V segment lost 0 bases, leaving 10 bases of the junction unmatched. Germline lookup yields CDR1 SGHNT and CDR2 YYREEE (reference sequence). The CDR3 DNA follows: TGTGCCAGCAGCTTGGCGGCATTACAGGGGGCTGGAGAGACCCAGTACTTC. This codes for CASSLAALQGAGETQYF.

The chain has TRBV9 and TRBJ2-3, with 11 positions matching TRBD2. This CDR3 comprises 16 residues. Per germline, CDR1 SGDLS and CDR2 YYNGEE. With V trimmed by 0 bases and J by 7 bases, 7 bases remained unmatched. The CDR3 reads CASSVAVSGGVHTQYF. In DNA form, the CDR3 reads TGTGCCAGCAGCGTAGCTGTTAGCGGGGGGGTTCATACGCAGTATTTT.

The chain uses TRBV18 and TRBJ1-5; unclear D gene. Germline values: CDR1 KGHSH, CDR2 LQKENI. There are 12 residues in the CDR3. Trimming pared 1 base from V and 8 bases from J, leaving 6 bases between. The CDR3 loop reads CASSPRGEPQHF. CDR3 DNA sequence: TGTGCCAGCTCACCACGGGGTGAGCCCCAGCATTTT.

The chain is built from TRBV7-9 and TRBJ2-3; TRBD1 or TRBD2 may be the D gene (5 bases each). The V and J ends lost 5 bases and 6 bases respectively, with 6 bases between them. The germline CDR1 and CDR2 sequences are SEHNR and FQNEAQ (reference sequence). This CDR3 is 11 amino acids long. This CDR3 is CASSEGDTQYF. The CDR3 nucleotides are TGTGCCAGCAGCGAGGGGGATACGCAGTATTTT. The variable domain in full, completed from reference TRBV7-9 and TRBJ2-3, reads DTGVSQNPRHKITKRGQNVTFRCDPISEHNRLYWYRQTLGQGPEFLTYFQNEAQLEKSRLLSDRFSAERPKGSFSTLEIQRTEQGDSAMYLCASSEGDTQYFGPGTRLTVL.

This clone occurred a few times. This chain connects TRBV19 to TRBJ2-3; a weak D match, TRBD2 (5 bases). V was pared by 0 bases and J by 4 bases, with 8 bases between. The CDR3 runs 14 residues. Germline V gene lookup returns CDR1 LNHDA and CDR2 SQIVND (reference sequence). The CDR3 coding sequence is TGTGCCAGTAGTATAGATATCGGGGCAGATACGCAGTATTTT. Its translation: CASSIDIGADTQYF.

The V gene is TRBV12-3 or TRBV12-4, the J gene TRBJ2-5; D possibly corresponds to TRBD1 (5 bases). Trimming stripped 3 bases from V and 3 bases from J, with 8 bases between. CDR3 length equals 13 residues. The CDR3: CASSLGQKETQYF. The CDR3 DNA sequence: TGTGCCAGCAGTTTGGGGCAGAAAGAGACCCAGTACTTC.

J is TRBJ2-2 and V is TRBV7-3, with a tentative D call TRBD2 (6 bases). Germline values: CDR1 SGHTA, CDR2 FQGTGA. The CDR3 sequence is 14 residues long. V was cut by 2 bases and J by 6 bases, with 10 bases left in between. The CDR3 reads CASSLGGVSGELFF. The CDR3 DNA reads TGTGCCAGCAGCTTAGGCGGGGTTTCCGGGGAGCTGTTTTTT.